This is a list of T cell receptor beta chains from one sample in a study of cytomegalovirus exposure and HLA in healthy donors. The assay was immunoSEQ multiplex PCR, and TCRdb's table has in-frame clones only and misses some. The repertoire holds approximately 130,000 clones, 65% to 90% seen once, with around 0.67% in the top ten. The sequencing sample was made of PBMCs. The receptors were sampled from a man between 18 and 35 years old in good health and CMV-seronegative. Both conserved end residues are part of each CDR3. A D gene is named only where the DNA matches it firmly. A clone size is listed for some rows: how often the clone was seen (once, few, many), or a class if it is expanded.

- | 14 | TRBJ1-2 | TRBV5-6 | TRBD1 | TGTGCCAGCAGCCAGGGGACAGGGGACTATGGCTACACCTTC | CASSQGTGDYGYTF
- | 12 | TRBJ1-2 | TRBV7-9 | TRBD1 | TGTGCCAGCAGCAGACAGGGAAATGGCTACACCTTC | CASSRQGNGYTF
- | 17 | TRBJ1-4 | TRBV7-6 | - | TGTGCCAGCAGCTTAGGGCAGGGGAAGCCCACTAATGAAAAACTGTTTTTT | CASSLGQGKPTNEKLFF
once | 19 | TRBJ1-4 | TRBV5-1 | TRBD1 | TGCGCCAGCAGCTTTACGGGACAGGGGATAACGAGGACTAATGAAAAACTGTTTTTT | CASSFTGQGITRTNEKLFF
- | 14 | TRBJ1-2 | TRBV29-1 | TRBD1 | TGCAGCGTTGAAGGTCCCGGGACAGGGGGCCGGGACACCTTC | CSVEGPGTGGRDTF
- | 15 | TRBJ2-3 | TRBV21-1 | - | TGTGCCAGCAGCACTGGGACAGCCAGCACAGATACGCAGTATTTT | CASSTGTASTDTQYF
- | 15 | TRBJ2-7 | TRBV7-9 | TRBD1 | TGTGCCAGCAGCCCCTGGGACAGGAGGACCTACGAGCAGTACTTC | CASSPWDRRTYEQYF
- | 16 | TRBJ1-5 | TRBV7-8 | TRBD1 | TGTGCCAGCAGCTTAGCGTGGACAGGGGTCGATCAGCCCCAGCATTTT | CASSLAWTGVDQPQHF
- | 13 | TRBJ1-2 | TRBV19 | - | TGTGCCAGTAGTATGCAGGCCTCCTATGGCTACACCTTC | CASSMQASYGYTF
- | 17 | TRBJ2-7 | TRBV5-6 | - | TGTGCCAGCAGCGAACTACTGGCCTTGGAAGCCCCCTACGAGCAGTACTTC | CASSELLALEAPYEQYF
- | 13 | TRBJ2-7 | TRBV6-5 | - | TGTGCCAGCAGTCCACAGGTGTCCTACGAGCAGTACTTC | CASSPQVSYEQYF
- | 17 | TRBJ2-3 | TRBV7-9 | TRBD2 | TGTGCCAGCAGCTTAGCTCACATAGCGGGAGTCACAGATACGCAGTATTTT | CASSLAHIAGVTDTQYF
few | 14 | TRBJ2-1 | TRBV6-1 | - | TGTGCCAGCAGTGAACCCCGAGGAGGCGATGAGCAGTTCTTC | CASSEPRGGDEQFF
- | 15 | TRBJ1-2 | TRBV7-2 | TRBD1 | TGTGCCAGCAGCGAAAACTCGGGACAGAACTATGGCTACACCTTC | CASSENSGQNYGYTF
- | 13 | TRBJ1-2 | TRBV7-9 | - | TGTGCCAGCAGCTCCGCCACTTCTAATGGCTACACCTTC | CASSSATSNGYTF
- | 12 | TRBJ2-3 | TRBV29-1 | - | TGCAGCGCTCATCCCGGTTTTGATACGCAGTATTTT | CSAHPGFDTQYF
- | 14 | TRBJ1-3 | TRBV18 | TRBD1 | TGTGCCAGCTCACCGAAGACAGGGGGGAACACCATATATTTT | CASSPKTGGNTIYF
- | 13 | TRBJ1-2 | TRBV30 | - | TGTGCCTGGAGTCCGGGGGGGCCCTTGGGCTACACCTTC | CAWSPGGPLGYTF
once | 14 | TRBJ1-2 | TRBV18 | TRBD1 | TGTGCCAGCTCACCGGGACAGACTAACTATGGCTACACCTTC | CASSPGQTNYGYTF
- | 15 | TRBJ2-3 | TRBV4-3 | TRBD2 | TGCGCCAGCAGCCAGTCTAGCGGGGGCACAGATACGCAGTATTTT | CASSQSSGGTDTQYF
- | 10 | TRBJ2-7 | TRBV11-2 | - | TGTGCCAGCAGCCAATACGAGCAGTACTTC | CASSQYEQYF
- | 13 | TRBJ2-5 | TRBV13 | - | TGTGCCAGCAGCCAGGGTACGGCGGAGACCCAGTACTTC | CASSQGTAETQYF
- | 15 | TRBJ1-1 | TRBV6-5 | - | TGTGCCAGCAGTTACTCTTTTACGGGAGACACTGAAGCTTTCTTT | CASSYSFTGDTEAFF
- | 12 | TRBJ2-7 | TRBV10-3 | - | TGTGCCATCAGCAACGACAGGTACGAGCAGTACTTC | CAISNDRYEQYF
- | 12 | TRBJ1-5 | TRBV10-3 | - | TGTGCCATCAGCAGAAGTAATCAGCCCCAGCATTTT | CAISRSNQPQHF
- | 13 | TRBJ1-1 | TRBV7-9 | - | TGTGCCAGCAGGAATCCGGGTTTCACTGAAGCTTTCTTT | CASRNPGFTEAFF
- | 15 | TRBJ1-3 | TRBV6-5 | - | TGTGCCAGCAGTCGGAACCGGGACATAGAAAACACCATATATTTT | CASSRNRDIENTIYF
- | 16 | TRBJ1-3 | TRBV25-1 | - | TGTGCCAGCAGTGAACCTGGGAGAGCCTCTGGAAACACCATATATTTT | CASSEPGRASGNTIYF
- | 20 | TRBJ1-5 | TRBV5-1 | TRBD1 | TGCGCCAGCAGCCTGTCCCGTCAACTAAAGAACAGGGGTACGGTTCAGCCCCAGCATTTT | CASSLSRQLKNRGTVQPQHF
- | 14 | TRBJ2-7 | TRBV13 | TRBD1 | TGTGCCAGCAGCTCACAGGGGTATACCTACGAGCAGTACTTC | CASSSQGYTYEQYF
once | 15 | TRBJ1-4 | TRBV7-9 | TRBD1 | TGTGCCAGCAGCTTACTAAGGACAGGGGATGAAAAACTGTTTTTT | CASSLLRTGDEKLFF
- | 14 | TRBJ2-3 | TRBV5-1 | - | TGCGCCAGCAGCTTCGGGGGGCAGGCAGATACGCAGTATTTT | CASSFGGQADTQYF
- | 14 | TRBJ2-7 | TRBV19 | - | TGTGCCAGTAGTATAGCGGGACAATACTACGAGCAGTACTTC | CASSIAGQYYEQYF
- | 14 | TRBJ2-3 | TRBV5-4 | - | TGTGCCAGCAGCAACAAGGTAGCGGCAGATACGCAGTATTTT | CASSNKVAADTQYF
once | 15 | TRBJ1-2 | TRBV4-3 | - | TGCGCCAGCAGCCAAGAAAGCCCGGGAAACTATGGCTACACCTTC | CASSQESPGNYGYTF
- | 15 | TRBJ2-7 | TRBV9 | - | TGTGCCAGCAGCGTAGCTCCTCTTACAGGATACGAGCAGTACTTC | CASSVAPLTGYEQYF
- | 14 | TRBJ1-6 | TRBV14 | - | TGTGCCAACTTAGCTACCCCTCGATATTCACCCCTCCACTTT | CANLATPRYSPLHF
- | 12 | TRBJ1-1 | TRBV7-2 | - | TGTGCCAGCAGCCAAGCGGGTACTGAAGCTTTCTTT | CASSQAGTEAFF
- | 17 | TRBJ2-1 | TRBV4-3 | - | TGCGCCAGCAGCCATGGACACACGGCGGGATACGGCAATGAGCAGTTCTTC | CASSHGHTAGYGNEQFF
once | 11 | TRBJ1-2 | TRBV9 | TRBD1 | TGTGCCACCCGGCAGGGGGCTGGCTACACCTTC | CATRQGAGYTF
- | 17 | TRBJ2-6 | TRBV28 | TRBD2 | TGTGCCACCAGAGGAGGCGGGGGGGTTTCTGGGGCCAACGTCCTGACTTTC | CATRGGGGVSGANVLTF
- | 12 | TRBJ2-7 | TRBV30 | - | TGTGCCTGGAGTGGGCAGTCCTACGAGCAGTACTTC | CAWSGQSYEQYF
once | 14 | TRBJ1-6 | TRBV7-8 | TRBD1 | TGTGCCAGCAGACAGGACAGGGTTTCTTCACCCCTCCACTTT | CASRQDRVSSPLHF
- | 17 | TRBJ1-4 | TRBV7-8 | - | TGTGCCAGCACCCTGAGGTTTCCCCGCGCAACTAATGAAAAACTGTTTTTT | CASTLRFPRATNEKLFF
- | 13 | TRBJ2-7 | TRBV29-1 | - | TGCAGCGTTGCGGCGGCGCCACCCTACGAGCAGTACTTC | CSVAAAPPYEQYF
- | 12 | TRBJ2-7 | TRBV10-2 | - | TGCGCCAGCAGTACCACAGAGTACGAGCAGTACTTC | CASSTTEYEQYF
- | 15 | TRBJ1-4 | TRBV7-2 | TRBD1 | TGTGCCAGCAGCTTAGTTCAGGGGGCCGGTGAAAAACTGTTTTTT | CASSLVQGAGEKLFF
once | 15 | TRBJ1-5 | TRBV5-1 | TRBD1 | TGCGCCAGCAGCGCGACAGGGTTTGGCAATCAGCCCCAGCATTTT | CASSATGFGNQPQHF
once | 13 | TRBJ2-3 | TRBV5-6 | - | TGTGCCAGCAGCTTAACAAGCACAGATACGCAGTATTTT | CASSLTSTDTQYF
- | 15 | TRBJ1-4 | TRBV11-2 | - | TGTGCCAGCACCTTTGCCGGGGGGGCGAATGAAAAACTGTTTTTT | CASTFAGGANEKLFF
- | 12 | TRBJ2-7 | TRBV5-6 | - | TGTGCCAGCAGCGTAGCCGCCTACGAGCAGTACTTC | CASSVAAYEQYF
- | 16 | TRBJ2-7 | TRBV21-1 | - | TGTGCCAGCAGCGTCGAGGGGCGGGACTACTCCTACGAGCAGTACTTC | CASSVEGRDYSYEQYF
- | 17 | TRBJ1-3 | TRBV5-6 | TRBD1 | TGTGCCAGCAGCTTGGAGGGGGCGTTGAGCTCTGGAAACACCATATATTTT | CASSLEGALSSGNTIYF
- | 16 | TRBJ2-3 | TRBV19 | TRBD2 | TGTGCCAGTAGTATAGAAAGCGGGGGCTACACAGATACGCAGTATTTT | CASSIESGGYTDTQYF
- | 18 | TRBJ2-3 | TRBV5-6 | TRBD2 | TGTGCCAGCAGCAGTTGGGTTCCTAGCGGGGGGGCCGAGGATACGCAGTATTTT | CASSSWVPSGGAEDTQYF
- | 13 | TRBJ1-4 | TRBV29-1 | - | TGCAGCGTTGGAGATCAGAATAATGAAAAACTGTTTTTT | CSVGDQNNEKLFF
- | 13 | TRBJ1-5 | TRBV7-8 | - | TGTGCCAGCAGAAGGGGAAGCAATCAGCCCCAGCATTTT | CASRRGSNQPQHF
few | 14 | TRBJ2-7 | TRBV5-4 | TRBD2 | TGTGCCAGCAGCTCCACCGGGGGGGCCTACGAGCAGTACTTC | CASSSTGGAYEQYF